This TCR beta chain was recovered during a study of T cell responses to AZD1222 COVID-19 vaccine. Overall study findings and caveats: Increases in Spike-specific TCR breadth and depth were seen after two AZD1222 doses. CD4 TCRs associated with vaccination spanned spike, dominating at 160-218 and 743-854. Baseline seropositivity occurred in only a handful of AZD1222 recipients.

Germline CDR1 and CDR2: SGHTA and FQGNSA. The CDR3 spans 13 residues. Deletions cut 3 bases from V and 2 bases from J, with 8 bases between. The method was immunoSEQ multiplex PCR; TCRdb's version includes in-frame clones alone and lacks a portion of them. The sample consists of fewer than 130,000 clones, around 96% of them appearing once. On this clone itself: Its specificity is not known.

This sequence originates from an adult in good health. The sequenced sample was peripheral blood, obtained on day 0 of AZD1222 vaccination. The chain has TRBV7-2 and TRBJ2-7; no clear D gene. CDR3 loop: CASSLTNAYEQYF. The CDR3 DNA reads TGTGCCAGCAGCTTGACAAATGCCTACGAGCAGTACTTC.